This T cell receptor (beta chain) was captured by sequencing in a study of cytomegalovirus exposure and HLA in healthy donors. Regarding the study as a whole: TCR association rates varied by HLA locus in a later analysis, with DRB1 highest and HLA-C lowest. In vitro data verified a few CMV-associated chains as specific for CMV antigens.

Points on this clone: Antigen unknown.

13 Jbeta primers and 60 Vbeta primers were used for the PCR. TCRdb keeps only in-frame clones here, not all; method: immunoSEQ multiplex PCR. The data hold hundreds of thousands of clones, with 70% to 90% observed a single time. The CDR3 consists of 16 residues. V shed 5 bases and J shed 0 bases, with 11 bases lying between them. Per germline, CDR1 SGHDN and CDR2 FVKESK. This chain connects TRBV14 to TRBJ1-6, with a weak D call TRBD1 (6 bases). This clonotype was sampled from a girl aged 2-10 years in good health and CMV-seronegative. The sample taken for sequencing was PBMCs. CDR3 sequence: CASSYLDSSYNSPLHF. In nucleotides, the CDR3 is TGTGCCAGCAGCTACTTGGACAGCTCCTATAATTCACCCCTCCACTTT.